The sequence of this T cell receptor beta chain was determined in a study of T-cell reconstitution after alpha-beta-depleted transplantation in children. With 6 bases clipped from V and 1 base from J, the junction kept 4 bases outside the gene matches. CDR1 and CDR2 (germline): MNHEY, SVGAGI. There are 16 residues in the CDR3. This clonotype was counted ten times or more. Unique molecular identifiers featured in how the TCRbeta library was prepared. TCRdb reanalysed the PCR reads using MiXCR and keeps one entry per CDR3 protein. The sample includes 350,000 to 400,000 distinct CDR3 sequences, around 21% seen only once; the top ten take 3.8%.

This sequence originates from a human donor who donated a stem cell graft to a child with acute myeloid leukemia. This sample comprised PBMCs from the stem cell graft donor, obtained from the stem cell graft. V is TRBV6-5 and J is TRBJ2-2, with 11 positions matching TRBD2. In nucleotides, the CDR3 is TGTGCCAGCAGCCAAACTAGCGGGAGGAACACCGGGGAGCTGTTTTTT. It codes for CASSQTSGRNTGELFF.